These 28 T cell receptor beta chains were sequenced from one sample in a study of cytomegalovirus exposure and HLA in healthy donors. The PCR was carried out with 60 Vbeta primers and 13 Jbeta primers. Repertoires were generated with immunoSEQ multiplex PCR, while TCRdb's copy carries only in-frame clones and drops some. The sample totals about 70,000 clones; its top ten clones hold around 2.4%. The sequencing input was PBMCs. Source of these receptors: a female donor in good health and CMV-seropositive.

The V and J genes are TRBV19 and TRBJ1-4, with D unclear. This CDR3 spans 13 amino acids. Trimming removed 3 bases at V and 4 bases at J, with 6 bases between. Germline CDR1 is LNHDA and CDR2 is SQIVND (reference sequence). The CDR3 DNA follows: TGTGCCAGTAGTATCGGGGTTAATGAAAAACTGTTTTTT. Translated, it gives CASSIGVNEKLFF.

The V gene is TRBV4-3, the J gene TRBJ2-7; D possibly corresponds to TRBD2 (5 bases). This CDR3 comprises 15 residues. Germline loops: CDR1 LGHNA, CDR2 YSLEER. The V and J ends lost 2 bases and 0 bases respectively, with 11 bases between them. Written as DNA, the CDR3 is TGCGCCAGCAGCCAACTCTACGGACTCTCCTACGAGCAGTACTTC. Translating it yields CASSQLYGLSYEQYF.

Here the CDR3 DNA reads TGTGCCAGCAGTTTAAGCACGGGGGTCCAAGAGACCCAGTACTTC. Translating it yields CASSLSTGVQETQYF. The V gene is TRBV28, the J gene TRBJ2-5; the D gene is possibly TRBD2 (6 bases). Trimming took 2 bases from V and 1 from J, leaving 11 bases between them. The V gene's germline CDR1 is MDHEN and CDR2 SYDVKM. The length of the CDR3 is 15 residues.

This chain connects TRBV25-1 to TRBJ2-1; 7 nucleotides align to TRBD2. Germline CDR1 MGHDK, CDR2 SYGVNS. This CDR3 comprises 17 residues. V lost 1 base and J lost 8; bases outside the gene matches: 14. The CDR3 protein is CASSELSREGSVDEQFF. The CDR3 nucleotides read TGTGCCAGCAGTGAATTGTCTAGGGAGGGTAGTGTCGATGAGCAGTTCTTC.

The chain recombines TRBV28 with TRBJ1-2; 8 bases line up with TRBD1. After removal of 7 bases from V and 3 bases from J, the junction contained 4 bases not matched to a gene. The CDR3 is made up of 13 amino acids. CDR1 and CDR2 (germline): MDHEN, SYDVKM. The CDR3 is CASNEDRDYGYTF. The CDR3 DNA is TGTGCCAGCAACGAGGACAGGGACTATGGCTACACCTTC.

This chain joins TRBV30 and TRBJ2-7; a weak D match, TRBD1 (5 bases). With 6 bases removed from V and 0 bases from J, the gap between germline ends came to 12 bases. CDR1 and CDR2 from the germline V gene are GTSNPN and SVGIG (reference sequence). There are 13 residues in the CDR3. This CDR3 is CACLGASSYEQYF. CDR3 DNA sequence: TGTGCCTGTTTAGGGGCCTCCTCCTACGAGCAGTACTTC.

The CDR3 spells CASSAGTANTGELFF. CDR3 DNA: TGCGCCAGCAGCGCCGGGACAGCGAACACCGGGGAGCTGTTTTTT. This rearrangement joins TRBV5-1 to TRBJ2-2; 7 bases fit TRBD1. V gave up 4 bases and J gave up 0 bases; unmatched junction bases: 3. In germline, CDR1 is SGHRS, CDR2 YFSETQ. The CDR3 is made up of 15 amino acids. The full variable domain, in which reference TRBV5-1 and TRBJ2-2 provide the parts outside the CDR3, is KAGVTQTPRYLIKTRGQQVTLSCSPISGHRSVSWYQQTPGQGLQFLFEYFSETQRNKGNFPGRFSGRQFSNSRSEMNVSTLELGDSALYLCASSAGTANTGELFFGEGSRLTVL.

V and J are TRBV6-4 and TRBJ2-1; weak D call: TRBD1 (5 bases). V gave up 1 base and J gave up 8 bases, with 12 bases separating them. The CDR3 is 14 amino acids. Germline V gene sequence: CDR1 MRHNA, CDR2 SNTAGT. In nucleotides, the CDR3 is TGTGCCAGCAGTGACTTAGCCCACAGGCATGAGCAGTTCTTC. This sequence encodes CASSDLAHRHEQFF.

V is TRBV4-3 and J is TRBJ1-5; D perhaps matches TRBD1 (5 bases). Trimming cost V 0 bases and J 7 bases, with 16 bases left between them. The CDR3 covers 16 residues. CDR1 and CDR2 from the germline V gene are LGHNA and YSLEER. The CDR3 nucleotides read TGCGCCAGCAGCCAAGATTTTATTACAGGAACCCAGCCCCAGCATTTT. Its translation: CASSQDFITGTQPQHF.

The rearrangement joins TRBV9 to TRBJ1-2, with D possibly matching TRBD1 (6 bases). Germline lookup yields CDR1 SGDLS and CDR2 YYNGEE. The CDR3 is 11 amino acids. V lost 3 bases and J lost 7, with 7 bases in between. CDR3 in DNA: TGTGCCAGCAGCGACAGGGCTGGCTACACCTTC. It translates to CASSDRAGYTF. The whole variable domain, filled in from reference TRBV9 and TRBJ1-2, reads DSGVTQTPKHLITATGQRVTLRCSPRSGDLSVYWYQQSLDQGLQFLIQYYNGEERAKGNILERFSAQQFPDLHSELNLSSLELGDSALYFCASSDRAGYTFGSGTRLTVV.

This chain connects TRBV7-9 to TRBJ2-6; D perhaps matches TRBD1 (6 bases). Germline lookup yields CDR1 SEHNR and CDR2 FQNEAQ (reference sequence). V lost 1 base to trimming and J lost 3 bases, with 10 bases between them. The length of the CDR3 is 16 residues. The CDR3 loop is CASSLGAGDGANVLTF. In DNA form, the CDR3 reads TGTGCCAGCAGCTTAGGGGCAGGGGATGGGGCCAACGTCCTGACTTTC. Full variable domain (rest looked up from reference TRBV7-9 and TRBJ2-6): DTGVSQNPRHKITKRGQNVTFRCDPISEHNRLYWYRQTLGQGPEFLTYFQNEAQLEKSRLLSDRFSAERPKGSFSTLEIQRTEQGDSAMYLCASSLGAGDGANVLTFGAGSRLTVL.

The J gene is TRBJ2-1, the V gene TRBV11-1; D perhaps matches TRBD2 (5 bases). Germline CDR1 reads SGHAT; CDR2 reads FQDESV (reference sequence). Trimming left V 1 base short and J 7 bases short, with 11 bases between. This CDR3 contains 14 residues. In DNA, the CDR3 is TGTGCCAGCAGCTTAGGATCGGGGTTGAATGAGCAGTTCTTC. Its translation is CASSLGSGLNEQFF.

V usage is TRBV27 and J usage is TRBJ2-7, with 12 bases that match TRBD2. CDR3 length: 16 amino acids. Germline-derived CDR1 and CDR2 are MNHEY and SMNVEV (reference sequence). The V gene end was trimmed by 4 bases and the J gene end by 2 bases; junction bases not matched to a gene: 6. The CDR3: CASSSSGGESTYEQYF. In nucleotides, the CDR3 is TGTGCCAGCAGTTCTAGCGGGGGGGAATCTACCTACGAGCAGTACTTC.

The rearrangement links TRBV9 to TRBJ2-1; D is unclear. The CDR3 consists of 15 residues. The V end lost 4 bases, the J end lost 8 bases, and 19 bases lay between the germline ends. Germline assignment: CDR1 SGDLS and CDR2 YYNGEE. This chain's CDR3 is CASSFVAAASYEQFF. CDR3 DNA: TGTGCCAGCAGCTTTGTGGCGGCCGCCAGCTATGAGCAGTTCTTC.

V and J are TRBV5-1 and TRBJ1-5; 12 nucleotides align to TRBD1. This CDR3 comprises 16 residues. Losses at the gene ends were 4 bases for V and 4 bases for J; bases not matched to a gene: 6. Germline CDR1 is SGHRS and CDR2 is YFSETQ. The CDR3 nucleotides read TGCGCCAGCAGCGAGGGGACAGGGGGCTGGAATCAGCCCCAGCATTTT. It is translated as CASSEGTGGWNQPQHF.

The genes are TRBV27 and TRBJ1-2; D ambiguous. The V gene's germline CDR1 is MNHEY and CDR2 SMNVEV (reference sequence). CDR3 length: 15 amino acids. V was trimmed by 2 bases and J by 2 bases, leaving 12 bases between them. The CDR3 bases are TGTGCCAGCAGTTTAAAGGCGGCACCGAACTATGGCTACACCTTC. This translates into CASSLKAAPNYGYTF.

The rearrangement joins TRBV30 to TRBJ1-1, with D tentatively TRBD1 (5 bases). This CDR3 comprises 12 residues. CDR1 is GTSNPN and CDR2 is SVGIG in the germline V gene (reference sequence). V lost 8 bases, J lost 0 bases, and 10 bases lay in between. The CDR3 sequence is CARRGVNTEAFF. CDR3 nucleotide sequence: TGTGCCCGTCGGGGGGTGAACACTGAAGCTTTCTTT.

The chain combines TRBV19 with TRBJ1-1; TRBD1 might be the D (5 bases). This CDR3 is 15 amino acids long. Trimming took off 5 bases at V and 5 bases at J, with 18 bases between the two ends. Germline CDR1 reads LNHDA; CDR2 reads SQIVND (reference sequence). CDR3 nucleotide sequence: TGTGCCAGTAGTCCATGGGGGGGAATGACGACTGAAGCTTTCTTT. Its protein product is CASSPWGGMTTEAFF.

The V and J genes are TRBV30 and TRBJ1-1, with D perhaps TRBD1 (5 bases). The CDR3 has 15 residues. The V end was cut by 2 bases, the J end by 5 bases, with 18 bases between. From germline, CDR1 is GTSNPN and CDR2 SVGIG (reference sequence). As DNA, the CDR3 is TGTGCCTGGAGTTTGACCGGGGGGGTTAGAACTGAAGCTTTCTTT. Its protein is CAWSLTGGVRTEAFF.

The V gene is TRBV6-5, the J gene TRBJ1-1, with a possible D match to TRBD1 (5 bases). The germline V and J ends were trimmed by 2 bases and 4 bases, with 17 bases remaining between them. The CDR3 length is 16 residues. The V gene's germline CDR1 is MNHEY and CDR2 SVGAGI. The CDR3 nucleotides read TGTGCCAGCAGTTACGCGAACTCAGGGTCTGGCACTGAAGCTTTCTTT. Translating gives CASSYANSGSGTEAFF.

The J gene is TRBJ2-7, the V gene TRBV6-5, with D maybe TRBD1 (6 bases). The V gene's germline CDR1 is MNHEY and CDR2 SVGAGI. Trimming pared 0 bases from V and 1 base from J, leaving 13 bases between. The CDR3 runs 16 residues. CDR3 nucleotides: TGTGCCAGCAGTTACTCAATAGGACAGAAATCCTACGAGCAGTACTTC. This codes for CASSYSIGQKSYEQYF.

CDR3 residues: CASSQGQGAYNEQFF. Here the CDR3 DNA reads TGCGCCAGCAGCCAAGGACAGGGGGCCTACAATGAGCAGTTCTTC. V and J are TRBV5-1 and TRBJ2-1, with TRBD1 matching 10 bases. Losses at the gene ends were 4 bases for V and 2 bases for J; bases not matched to a gene: 3. This CDR3 is built from 15 residues. Germline V lookup: CDR1 SGHRS, CDR2 YFSETQ.

The chain joins TRBV5-1 to TRBJ1-1; 10 nucleotides line up with TRBD1. The CDR3 has 15 amino acids. V gave up 2 bases and J gave up 4 bases; unmatched junction bases: 5. Germline values: CDR1 SGHRS, CDR2 YFSETQ. The CDR3 region has the DNA TGCGCCAGCAGCTTAGCCGACAGGGGGCCCACTGAAGCTTTCTTT. Translated, it gives CASSLADRGPTEAFF. The full variable domain, in which reference TRBV5-1 and TRBJ1-1 provide the parts outside the CDR3, is KAGVTQTPRYLIKTRGQQVTLSCSPISGHRSVSWYQQTPGQGLQFLFEYFSETQRNKGNFPGRFSGRQFSNSRSEMNVSTLELGDSALYLCASSLADRGPTEAFFGQGTRLTVV.

The J gene is TRBJ1-5, the V gene TRBV20-1; D is undetermined. Germline V gene data show CDR1 as DFQATT and CDR2 as SNEGSKA (reference sequence). The V gene lost 1 base and the J gene lost 7 bases, with 5 bases spanning the gap. The CDR3 spans 11 residues. The CDR3 here is CSARGGQPQHF. The CDR3 DNA follows: TGCAGTGCTAGAGGCGGGCAGCCCCAGCATTTT.

The chain carries TRBV7-2 and TRBJ1-5; TRBD1 matches 11 bases. Losses at the gene ends were 4 bases for V and 5 bases for J; bases not matched to a gene: 4. Germline V gives CDR1 SGHTA, CDR2 FQGNSA. This CDR3 spans 15 amino acids. This chain's CDR3 is CASSYGDRGYQPQHF. The CDR3 bases are TGTGCCAGCAGCTATGGGGACAGGGGGTATCAGCCCCAGCATTTT.

The rearrangement links TRBV4-2 to TRBJ1-1, with a weak D call TRBD1 (5 bases). V was pared by 1 base and J by 6 bases, with 18 bases between. Germline loops: CDR1 LGHNA, CDR2 YNFKEQ. This CDR3 has 16 amino acids. The DNA of the CDR3 is TGTGCCAGCAGCCAAGGATTAGCGGAGGGGCTCGCTGAAGCTTTCTTT. Amino acid sequence: CASSQGLAEGLAEAFF.

The chain recombines TRBV6-5 with TRBJ2-7; TRBD2 might be the D (7 bases). The germline V gene encodes CDR1 MNHEY and CDR2 SVGAGI. Trimming took off 5 bases at V and 2 bases at J, with 13 bases between the two ends. The CDR3 spans 14 residues. The chain's CDR3 is CASSKGGNAYEQYF. The DNA for the CDR3 is TGTGCCAGCAGTAAGGGGGGGAACGCCTACGAGCAGTACTTC.

V gene TRBV20-1 combines with J gene TRBJ2-1; D is ambiguous. There are 11 residues in the CDR3. CDR1 and CDR2 (germline): DFQATT, SNEGSKA (reference sequence). Trimming removed 3 bases from V and 9 bases from J, with 9 bases in between. The DNA for the CDR3 is TGCAGTGCTAGTTCTGCGAGTGAGCAGTTCTTC. Translated: CSASSASEQFF.